These 4 T cell receptor beta chains originate from one sample sequenced in a study of blood T cell repertoires in COVID-19 (dated by TCRdb to between 2020 and 2021). Libraries came from the immunoSEQ multiplex PCR assay. Drawn from immuneACCESS, this table holds only the in-frame rearrangements with V and J called that TCRdb kept. Clones are partly lost; checked studies trace under half to an unresolved V gene and leave the rest unexplained. A total of approximately 310,000 clones appear in this sample, around 86% of them only once. The top ten clonotypes cover 1% of the sample. The material sequenced was peripheral blood. These TCRs come from a man in his forties or fifties with active or convalescent COVID-19.

J is TRBJ2-3 and V is TRBV5-1; 10 bases match TRBD1. After removal of 4 bases from V and 1 base from J, the junction contained 6 bases not matched to a gene. This CDR3 has 16 residues. Germline V gives CDR1 SGHRS, CDR2 YFSETQ. The DNA for the CDR3 is TGCGCCAGCAGCCCTGCTGGGACAGGGGGCACAGATACGCAGTATTTT. This sequence encodes CASSPAGTGGTDTQYF.

The V and J genes are TRBV11-2 and TRBJ1-1; TRBD1 is a possible D gene (5 bases). CDR1 and CDR2 from the germline V gene are SGHAT and FQNNGV. Trimming stripped 5 bases from V and 2 bases from J, with 6 bases between. This CDR3 has 12 residues. The CDR3 reads CASSDRNTEAFF. As DNA, the CDR3 is TGTGCCAGCAGCGACAGAAACACTGAAGCTTTCTTT.

The J gene is TRBJ2-7, the V gene TRBV12-3 or TRBV12-4, with a possible D match to TRBD2 (5 bases). Trimming pared 3 bases from V and 0 bases from J, leaving 6 bases between. CDR3 length equals 13 residues. CDR3 in amino acids: CASSFEGSYEQYF. CDR3 in DNA: TGTGCCAGCAGTTTTGAGGGCTCCTACGAGCAGTACTTC.

This clone is a singleton in its sample. This chain links TRBV2 with TRBJ2-3; tentatively, D is TRBD1 (6 bases). Looked up from germline, CDR1 is SNHLY and CDR2 is FYNNEI. V was cut by 5 bases and J by 0 bases, with 9 bases left in between. The CDR3 is 14 amino acids. The CDR3 protein is CASSSGQSTDTQYF. CDR3 nucleotide sequence: TGTGCCAGCAGTTCCGGACAGAGCACAGATACGCAGTATTTT.